This T cell receptor beta chain was captured in a study of T cell responses to AZD1222 COVID-19 vaccine (dated by TCRdb to the early 2020s). General notes on the study: AZD1222 recipients whose second dose came at about 4 weeks and those whose second dose came at about 12 weeks were combined into one group, since spike-specific TCR depth and breadth did not differ between the two schedules. A total of 233 trial participants underwent TCR sequencing, of whom 200 to 220 received two doses of AZD1222 and about 26 received two doses of the MenACWY control vaccine. Trial participants were enrolled into age subgroups of 18-55, 56-69 and 70-plus years, which contained around 140, 26 and 57 TCR-sequenced participants, respectively. On the study overall, not on this receptor specifically: A significant rise in spike-specific TCR breadth and depth was observed after two AZD1222 doses relative to day 0 and relative to MenACWY recipients. Conclusions about previously exposed vaccinees are limited because only six or seven AZD1222 recipients were SARS-CoV-2 seropositive at baseline. Vaccine-associated CD4 TCRs spanned the whole spike protein, with dominant responses in regions 160-218 and 743-854. Participants were mostly white British and included more females than males, and it was suggested by the authors that clonal diversity may have been underestimated. Reportedly, almost half of the unique spike-specific TCRs recognized epitopes lying outside the regions that are mutated in the B.1.351 and B.1.1.7 variants. In the small 56-69-year group, the increase in depth fell short of significance, most likely because of low power. No day 14 peak-response samples were available, so repertoires were characterized only after the peak T cell response.

The CDR3 regions of human TCRbeta chains were analyzed by immunosequencing. In the paper's pipeline: TCRs in the repertoires were matched against a reference library of SARS-CoV-2-specific TCRs that had been generated with the MIRA antigen-specificity platform. Breadth meant the fraction of unique TCRs that were SARS-CoV-2-associated, whereas depth meant the fraction of total T cells that were SARS-CoV-2-associated. Using the MIRA data, each spike-specific TCR was mapped to the spike region that the TCR reacts to and placed in a CD4 or CD8 class. Log10-transformed breadth and depth values were compared by one-way ANOVA with Sidak's multiple comparisons tests. Entries here come from immuneACCESS through TCRdb and include only in-frame sequences with V and J called. Some clones fail to appear in such tables; in the studies checked, an unresolved V gene covers under half of the shortfall, and the cause of the remainder is unknown. V and J calls and clone size are as listed in that table; D and trimming were resolved from the DNA. The sample includes under 300,000 clones, with just over 90% observed a single time. The top ten clonotypes cover 0.5% to 0.7% of the sample.

The meaning of the sample's time point label: baseline before first vaccination. The vaccinee samples were drawn from two UK trials, COV001 and COV002, one of which was a single-blind randomized controlled phase 2/3 trial testing AZD1222 (ChAdOx1 nCoV-19) in healthy adults. For TCRbeta chain sequencing, PBMC samples from trial participants were taken at day 0 and at day 28 after the second dose. Of note for this clone: Its antigen is not yet known. Within one base of it there is no much larger clone, and no base qualities were kept.

Reading the germline V gene gives CDR1 SNHLY and CDR2 FYNNEI. V gives up 3 bases and J gives up 4 bases, and the segment between their germline ends measures 10 bases. Its CDR3 holds 14 amino acids, cysteine through phenylalanine. Only the CDR3 part of the read is kept: 42 bases, read in frame from the first base. The clonotype was recovered from an adult in good health. The specimen was peripheral blood, collected on day 0 of AZD1222 vaccination. The V and J segments used are TRBV2 and TRBJ1-5; the best D guess is TRBD1, with 6 bases matching. The CDR3 corresponds to CASSDKDRNQPQHF. Here is the DNA: TGTGCCAGCAGTGATAAGGACAGAAATCAGCCCCAGCATTTT. Beyond the CDR3, the reference TRBV2 and TRBJ1-5 genes provide the residues; the full variable domain reads: EPEVTQTPSHQVTQMGQEVILRCVPISNHLYFYWYRQILGQKVEFLVSFYNNEISEKSEIFDDQFSVERPDGSNFTLKIRSTKLEDSAMYFCASSDKDRNQPQHFGDGTRLSIL.